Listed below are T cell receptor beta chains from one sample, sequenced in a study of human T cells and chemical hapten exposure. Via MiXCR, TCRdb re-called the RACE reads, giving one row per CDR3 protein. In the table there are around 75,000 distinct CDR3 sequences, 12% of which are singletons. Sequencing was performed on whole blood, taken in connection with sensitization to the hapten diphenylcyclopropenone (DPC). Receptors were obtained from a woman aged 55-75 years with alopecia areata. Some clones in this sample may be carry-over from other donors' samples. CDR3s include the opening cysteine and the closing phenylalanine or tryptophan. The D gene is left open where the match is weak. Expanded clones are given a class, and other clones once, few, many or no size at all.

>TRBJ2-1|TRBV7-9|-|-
CASSITSPSYNEQFF
TGTGCCAGCAGCATTACTTCGCCGTCCTACAATGAGCAGTTCTTC
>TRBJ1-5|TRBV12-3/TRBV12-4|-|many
CASSLIHQPQHF
TGTGCCAGCAGTTTGATCCATCAGCCCCAGCATTTT
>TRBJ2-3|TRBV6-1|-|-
CASTPGLDRTDTQYF
TGTGCCAGCACCCCCGGACTAGACAGGACAGATACGCAGTATTTT
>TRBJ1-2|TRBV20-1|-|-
CSAVLGTGNYGYTF
TGCAGTGCCGTTCTTGGGACTGGTAACTATGGCTACACCTTC
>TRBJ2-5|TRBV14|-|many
CASSYSGTQYF
TGTGCCAGCAGTTATTCTGGGACCCAGTACTTC
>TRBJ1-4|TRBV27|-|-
CASSSVWGNEKLFF
TGTGCCAGCAGTTCAGTCTGGGGTAATGAAAAACTGTTTTTT
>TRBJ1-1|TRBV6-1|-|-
CASSVRVNTEAFF
TGTGCCAGCAGTGTTCGAGTGAACACTGAAGCTTTCTTT
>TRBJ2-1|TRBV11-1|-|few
CASSRGTMAYNEQFF
TGTGCCAGCTCCCGGGGGACAATGGCCTACAATGAGCAGTTCTTC
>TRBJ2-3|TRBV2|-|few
CASSELGWGAVRRDTQYF
TGTGCCAGCAGTGAACTCGGATGGGGGGCCGTCCGGAGGGATACGCAGTATTTT
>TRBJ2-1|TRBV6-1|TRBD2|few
CASSERGVDEQFF
TGTGCCAGCTCGGAGCGGGGGGTAGATGAGCAGTTCTTC
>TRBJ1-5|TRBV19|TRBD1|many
CASSARTGWGFQHF
TGTGCCAGTAGTGCCCGGACAGGGTGGGGTTTCCAGCATTTT